This T cell receptor beta chain was captured in a study of T-cell reconstitution after alpha-beta-depleted transplantation in children. Study observations and caveats: Two months or so post-transplant, alpha-beta T cells reportedly derived from several hundred expanded graft clones.

Researchers prepared the TCRbeta library using unique molecular identifiers, the study reports. TCRdb passed the PCR reads through MiXCR, listing each CDR3 protein once. The sample includes about 490,000 distinct CDR3 sequences, about 10% of them seen just once. This clonotype was picked up many times. Its target is unknown. Trimming stripped 3 bases from V and 8 bases from J, with 13 bases between. Per the germline V gene, CDR1 is MGHDK and CDR2 is SYGVNS. The CDR3 totals 13 residues. The origin of this receptor is a child younger than 10 with inherited bone marrow failure, due to receive a stem cell transplant. This chain joins TRBV25-1 and TRBJ1-1; D is unresolved. This specimen was PBMCs, taken before TCRalphabeta/CD19-depleted stem cell transplant. Here the CDR3 reads CASSDHGKNEAFF. For the CDR3, the DNA is TGTGCCAGCAGTGATCATGGGAAAAACGAAGCTTTCTTT.